What follows are 24 T cell receptor beta chains derived from one specimen sequenced in a study of cytomegalovirus exposure and HLA in healthy donors. Produced via immunoSEQ multiplex PCR; TCRdb's table is partial and in-frame only. The sample has fewer than 120,000 clones, around 90% seen once. The sequencing input was PBMCs. All receptors come from a woman between 18 and 29 years old in good health and CMV-seronegative.

This sequence joins TRBV7-2 and TRBJ1-1; D is perhaps TRBD1 (6 bases). CDR3 length equals 15 residues. Germline CDR1 reads SGHTA; CDR2 reads FQGNSA. The ends were cut back, 5 bases at V and 4 bases at J, with 17 bases in the middle. The CDR3 sequence is CASSPRGRGGTEAFF. CDR3 sequence (DNA): TGTGCCAGCAGCCCGAGAGGGAGGGGGGGCACTGAAGCTTTCTTT.

J is TRBJ1-3 and V is TRBV19; unclear D gene. Trimming cost V 6 bases and J 0 bases, with 9 bases left between them. This CDR3 contains 14 residues. Germline values: CDR1 LNHDA, CDR2 SQIVND (reference sequence). CDR3 sequence reads: CASSETSSGNTIYF. CDR3 nucleotides: TGTGCCAGTAGCGAGACAAGCTCTGGAAACACCATATATTTT.

This clone was seen once. The rearrangement uses TRBV5-1 and TRBJ1-2; D is ambiguous. V was pared by 3 bases and J by 8 bases, with 17 bases between. The CDR3 contains 14 residues. Germline-derived CDR1 and CDR2 are SGHRS and YFSETQ. CDR3: CASSSTGPSGGYTF. The CDR3 DNA is TGCGCCAGCAGCTCTACCGGGCCTAGCGGGGGCTACACCTTC. The complete variable domain, with remaining parts taken from reference TRBV5-1 and TRBJ1-2, reads KAGVTQTPRYLIKTRGQQVTLSCSPISGHRSVSWYQQTPGQGLQFLFEYFSETQRNKGNFPGRFSGRQFSNSRSEMNVSTLELGDSALYLCASSSTGPSGGYTFGSGTRLTVV.

Only one count was recorded for this clone. The chain is built from TRBV19 and TRBJ2-1, with D possibly matching TRBD2 (7 bases). This CDR3 region has 12 residues. Trimming removed 6 bases at V and 12 bases at J, with 15 bases between. CDR1 and CDR2 from the germline V gene are LNHDA and SQIVND (reference sequence). CDR3 sequence reads: CASSNRGAPQFF. DNA of the CDR3: TGTGCCAGTAGCAATCGGGGGGCACCGCAGTTCTTC.

The chain is built from TRBV10-3 and TRBJ2-1; D is perhaps TRBD2 (6 bases). This CDR3 contains 13 residues. Germline assignment: CDR1 ENHRY and CDR2 SYGVKD. Trimming took 5 bases from V and 9 from J, leaving 14 bases between them. The CDR3 spells CAISLTSGREQFF. The CDR3 nucleotides are TGTGCCATCAGTTTGACTAGTGGGCGTGAGCAGTTCTTC.

V usage is TRBV6-5 and J usage is TRBJ1-1; D not certain. Looked up from germline, CDR1 is MNHEY and CDR2 is SVGAGI. The V end lost 2 bases, the J end lost 1 base, and 5 bases lay between the germline ends. The length of the CDR3 is 13 residues. CDR3: CASSYAGNTEAFF. The CDR3 nucleotides read TGTGCCAGCAGTTACGCCGGGAACACTGAAGCTTTCTTT.

The rearrangement uses TRBV29-1 and TRBJ1-2, with D hard to call. Germline V gene sequence: CDR1 SQVTM, CDR2 ANQGSEA. The CDR3 has 11 residues. V was shortened by 3 bases and J by 4 bases, with 6 bases between the two germline ends. The CDR3, as DNA: TGCAGCGTTGACTTCCTCTATGGCTACACCTTC. It encodes CSVDFLYGYTF.

This chain uses TRBV6-5 with TRBJ1-5; the D is unclear. This CDR3 spans 15 amino acids. V lost 6 bases and J 5 bases, leaving 17 bases between the germline ends. Germline CDR1 reads MNHEY; CDR2 reads SVGAGI. The CDR3 protein is CASSSQRGAYQPQHF. The CDR3 bases are TGTGCCAGCAGCAGCCAACGGGGTGCGTATCAGCCCCAGCATTTT.

J is TRBJ1-2 and V is TRBV27; D possibly corresponds to TRBD1 (5 bases). This CDR3 has 16 amino acids. Germline-derived CDR1 and CDR2 are MNHEY and SMNVEV (reference sequence). Trimming removed 6 bases at V and 4 bases at J, with 21 bases between. The CDR3 region has the DNA TGTGCCAGCAGCCCTAGTGGGGGAGGGGAGAGCTATGGCTACACCTTC. Translating it yields CASSPSGGGESYGYTF.

This clone showed up just once. DNA of the CDR3: TGTGCCAGCGGCTCCCCGGAGGACGGAATATCCTACGAGCAGTACTTC. Amino acids: CASGSPEDGISYEQYF. This chain joins TRBV28 and TRBJ2-7; D might be TRBD2 (5 bases). Germline CDR1 and CDR2: MDHEN and SYDVKM. The CDR3 loop spans 16 amino acids. Trimming shortened V by 8 bases and J by 1 base, and 21 bases separated the two germline ends.

This sequence joins TRBV7-2 and TRBJ2-5, with no clear D. The V end lost 1 base, the J end lost 2 bases, and 8 bases lay between the germline ends. The CDR3 totals 14 residues. Germline loops: CDR1 SGHTA, CDR2 FQGNSA. The CDR3 coding sequence is TGTGCCAGCAGCTTAGGGCCAGGTCAAGAGACCCAGTACTTC. This translates into CASSLGPGQETQYF.

This clone was recorded only once. V is TRBV6-5 and J is TRBJ2-1; D might be TRBD2 (6 bases). V dropped 6 bases and J dropped 14 bases, with 23 bases sitting between them. This CDR3 comprises 14 residues. Germline assignment: CDR1 MNHEY and CDR2 SVGAGI. CDR3 nucleotide sequence: TGTGCCAGCAGGTCCGTGGGTAGGGAGGATTTCGAGTTCTTC. It specifies CASRSVGREDFEFF.

The chain couples TRBV30 to TRBJ1-1; 10 positions match TRBD1. Germline lookup yields CDR1 GTSNPN and CDR2 SVGIG (reference sequence). Losses at the gene ends were 5 bases for V and 4 bases for J; bases not matched to a gene: 10. The CDR3 sequence is 15 residues long. CDR3 DNA sequence: TGTGCCTGGGGATCCCGGGACAGGGGTAGCACTGAAGCTTTCTTT. Amino acid sequence: CAWGSRDRGSTEAFF.

V and J are TRBV6-5 and TRBJ2-7; 8 positions match TRBD1. This CDR3 has 15 amino acids. Germline values: CDR1 MNHEY, CDR2 SVGAGI. With V trimmed by 6 bases and J by 6 bases, 13 bases remained unmatched. The CDR3 loop reads CASRPSDRVRSEQYF. CDR3 DNA sequence: TGTGCCAGCAGGCCGTCGGACAGGGTACGTTCCGAGCAGTACTTC.

The CDR3 bases are TGTGCCAGCAGGTCCCCTAGCTCCTACGAGCAGTACTTC. Amino acids: CASRSPSSYEQYF. The chain employs TRBV28 and TRBJ2-7; D is undetermined. The germline V gene encodes CDR1 MDHEN and CDR2 SYDVKM. V was cut by 6 bases and J by 0 bases, with 9 bases left in between. This CDR3 comprises 13 residues.

This rearrangement joins TRBV7-9 to TRBJ2-7, with D maybe TRBD2 (5 bases). This CDR3 comprises 17 residues. V was pared by 5 bases and J by 4 bases, with 24 bases between. From germline, CDR1 is SEHNR and CDR2 FQNEAQ (reference sequence). In nucleotides, the CDR3 is TGTGCCAGCAGCCCTATCCTAATGGGAATACTAGGTTACGAGCAGTACTTC. Translating gives CASSPILMGILGYEQYF.

This clone has more than one count but fewer than ten. The chain links TRBV28 to TRBJ2-3; TRBD2 might be the D (6 bases). The CDR3 extends over 13 amino acids. CDR1 MDHEN and CDR2 SYDVKM come from the germline V gene. Trimming cost V 11 bases and J 4 bases, with 16 bases left between them. CDR3 loop: CASQTGGADTQYF. The CDR3 coding sequence is TGTGCCTCGCAAACCGGAGGGGCAGATACGCAGTATTTT. Full variable domain (rest looked up from reference TRBV28 and TRBJ2-3): DVKVTQSSRYLVKRTGEKVFLECVQDMDHENMFWYRQDPGLGLRLIYFSYDVKMKEKGDIPEGYSVSREKKERFSLILESASTNQTSMYLCASQTGGADTQYFGPGTRLTVL.

This clone was counted once. The chain is built from TRBV4-3 and TRBJ2-1, with 8 bases lining up with TRBD1. The CDR3 loop spans 15 amino acids. Germline CDR1 and CDR2: LGHNA and YSLEER. V shed 3 bases and J 5 bases; nucleotides not matched to a gene: 6. CDR3 bases: TGCGCCAGCAGCCATAAACAGGGGGTCCACAATGAGCAGTTCTTC. This encodes CASSHKQGVHNEQFF.

The CDR3 DNA reads TGTGCCAGCTCGCTCAGGGTTTCCTACGAGCAGTACTTC. Amino acid sequence: CASSLRVSYEQYF. The chain joins TRBV18 to TRBJ2-7, with TRBD1 as a possible D gene (5 bases). This CDR3 is built from 13 residues. With 6 bases removed from V and 1 base from J, the gap between germline ends came to 10 bases. Germline V gene sequence: CDR1 KGHSH, CDR2 LQKENI.

V usage is TRBV29-1 and J usage is TRBJ2-2; the match to TRBD1 covers 9 bases. The CDR3 loop spans 13 amino acids. Germline V lookup: CDR1 SQVTM, CDR2 ANQGSEA. J gave up 7 bases and V 4 bases, and 4 bases lay outside the gene matches. The CDR3 is CSVGQGVGGELFF. The CDR3 nucleotides are TGCAGCGTTGGACAGGGGGTGGGCGGGGAGCTGTTTTTT.

The chain links TRBV6-5 to TRBJ2-3; weak D call: TRBD2 (6 bases). The length of the CDR3 is 15 residues. Trimming took 0 bases from V and 2 from J, leaving 9 bases between them. Germline V gives CDR1 MNHEY, CDR2 SVGAGI. CDR3 in DNA: TGTGCCAGCAGTTACTCGCTAGCGCCCACAGATACGCAGTATTTT. Residues: CASSYSLAPTDTQYF.

The chain carries TRBV9 and TRBJ2-2; no reliable D call. This CDR3 is 13 amino acids long. CDR1 is SGDLS and CDR2 is YYNGEE in the germline V gene. V was shortened by 5 bases and J by 3 bases, with 8 bases between the two germline ends. The CDR3 is CASRRMHTGELFF. The DNA for the CDR3 is TGTGCCAGCAGGCGAATGCACACCGGGGAGCTGTTTTTT.

CDR3 residues: CASSYYVGSTYEQYF. In DNA, the CDR3 is TGTGCCAGCAGTTACTATGTCGGTTCGACCTACGAGCAGTACTTC. V gene TRBV6-5 combines with J gene TRBJ2-7; D unresolved. The CDR3 is 15 amino acids. Trimming removed 1 base from V and 2 bases from J, with 12 bases in between. Looked up from germline, CDR1 is MNHEY and CDR2 is SVGAGI.

The V gene is TRBV18, the J gene TRBJ2-2; the D gene is possibly TRBD1 (5 bases). Trimming left V 4 bases short and J 7 bases short, with 10 bases between. The CDR3 totals 13 residues. Germline CDR1 is KGHSH and CDR2 is LQKENI. CDR3 amino acids: CASSLGAGGELFF. The CDR3 DNA sequence: TGTGCCAGCTCACTAGGGGCCGGCGGGGAGCTGTTTTTT.